This is a list of T cell receptor beta chains from one sample in a study of cytomegalovirus exposure and HLA in healthy donors. Produced via immunoSEQ multiplex PCR; TCRdb's table is partial and in-frame only. The sample contains approximately 130,000 clones, over 70% of which appear only once. The material sequenced was PBMCs. The source of these receptors is a man between 25 and 39 years old in good health and CMV-seronegative. Each CDR3 is given with its conserved first and last residue. Each record gives: CDR3 DNA, CDR3 protein, clone size, J gene, V gene, D gene. A D gene is named only where the DNA matches it firmly. For some rows the clone size is stated as once, few or many, or as a class when expanded; others skip it.

TGTGCCGCTTCGAAAGGAGGGAACACTGAAGCTTTCTTT CAASKGGNTEAFF . TRBJ1-1 TRBV10-3 .
TGTGCTTGGCAGGGACAGAACTATGGCTACACCTTC CAWQGQNYGYTF . TRBJ1-2 TRBV28 TRBD1
TGTGCCAGCAGTCTTGGACAGGGGGCGCCCGGCTACACCTTC CASSLGQGAPGYTF . TRBJ1-2 TRBV6-1 TRBD1
TGTGCCAGCAGTGAATCGAGGTCACCCCTCCACTTT CASSESRSPLHF . TRBJ1-6 TRBV25-1 .
TGCACCAGCAGCCAGGGGGCTCGGTGCGGGAGGGCTCTATGCACAGATACGCAGTATTTT CTSSQGARCGRALCTDTQYF once TRBJ2-3 TRBV1 .
TGTGCCAGCAGCTTGACGGGGAGCACAGATACGCAGTATTTT CASSLTGSTDTQYF . TRBJ2-3 TRBV5-4 .
TGTGCCTGGTACCCCGGTCCGGCTAGGTCTGGAAACACCATATATTTT CAWYPGPARSGNTIYF . TRBJ1-3 TRBV30 .
TGTGCCAGCAGTTTCGGGGAGCCGACCTACGAGCAGTACTTC CASSFGEPTYEQYF . TRBJ2-7 TRBV28 .
TGTGCCAGCAGCCCGGGACTAGCGCGGAATGAGCAGTTCTTC CASSPGLARNEQFF . TRBJ2-1 TRBV5-4 TRBD2
TGTGCCACCAGCAGAGATCTCCGCGAACCGGAGACCCAGTACTTC CATSRDLREPETQYF once TRBJ2-5 TRBV15 .
TGCGCCAGCAGCACCACGGGGCTAGCGGGGCTGGAGACCCAGTACTTC CASSTTGLAGLETQYF . TRBJ2-5 TRBV5-1 TRBD2
TGTGCCAGCAGTGACCGTAGCGGGAGAGGGGGCGTTGAGCAGTTCTTC CASSDRSGRGGVEQFF few TRBJ2-1 TRBV2 TRBD2
TGTGCCAGCAGTTTCGAGGGCGAGGGTGGGGGCTACACCTTC CASSFEGEGGGYTF . TRBJ1-2 TRBV28 .
TGTGCCAGCAATAGGGACAGTAATGAAAAACTGTTTTTT CASNRDSNEKLFF . TRBJ1-4 TRBV2 TRBD1
TGTGCCTGGAGTGTTTCCCGGGACATCCACGAGCAGTACTTC CAWSVSRDIHEQYF . TRBJ2-7 TRBV30 .
TGTGCCAGAAGCGGTACCGGGACTGATGCTGAGAACACTGAAGCTTTCTTT CARSGTGTDAENTEAFF . TRBJ1-1 TRBV5-3 .
TGTGCCAGTAGGACACCGAACACTGAAGCTTTCTTT CASRTPNTEAFF . TRBJ1-1 TRBV19 .
TGTGCCAGCAGTCCCCTATCGGGACTAGCACAGGAGACCCAGTACTTC CASSPLSGLAQETQYF . TRBJ2-5 TRBV28 TRBD2
TGTGCTAGCAGCTTAGAGGCTAGCGGGGGAAGTCAAGAGACCCAGTACTTC CASSLEASGGSQETQYF many TRBJ2-5 TRBV7-7 TRBD2
TGTGCCAGCAGCCAAGATCGGGGACAGGGTGAAAAACTGTTTTTT CASSQDRGQGEKLFF few TRBJ1-4 TRBV4-2 TRBD1
TGTGCCAGCAGTTTCCGGGCCCTACGGGGCTACGAGCAGTACTTC CASSFRALRGYEQYF . TRBJ2-7 TRBV28 .
TGCGCCAGCAGTCTAACTGGACTATTCAGTTCCTACGAGCAGTACTTC CASSLTGLFSSYEQYF . TRBJ2-7 TRBV23-1 .
TGTGCCAGCAGCGTTCGGACTAGCGGACACATGGATACGCAGTATTTT CASSVRTSGHMDTQYF . TRBJ2-3 TRBV9 TRBD2
TGTGCCAGCAGTCCGGGACAAATCTCTGGGGCCAACGTCCTGACTTTC CASSPGQISGANVLTF . TRBJ2-6 TRBV6-4 .
TGCGCCAGCAGCCAAGCAATCGGACAGGGGGTCAATGAGCAGTTCTTC CASSQAIGQGVNEQFF . TRBJ2-1 TRBV4-1 TRBD1
TGTGCCAGCAGTGTCCCCGGACAGGGTAGCACTGAAGCTTTCTTT CASSVPGQGSTEAFF . TRBJ1-1 TRBV2 TRBD1
TGTGCCTGGAGAGCTGGGGGGGGTACGGGAGGCTACACCTTC CAWRAGGGTGGYTF . TRBJ1-2 TRBV30 .
TGTGCCTGGAGGCAAGCGGCGAACACCGGGGAGCTGTTTTTT CAWRQAANTGELFF once TRBJ2-2 TRBV30 .
TGTGCCAGTAGAAATCCGGGATCTTCAACCTACGAGCAGTACTTC CASRNPGSSTYEQYF . TRBJ2-7 TRBV19 .
TGTGCCAGCAGCGCCAGGGAAATGAACACTGAAGCTTTCTTT CASSAREMNTEAFF . TRBJ1-1 TRBV11-1 .